This is a list of T cell receptor beta chains from one sample in a study of cytomegalovirus exposure and HLA in healthy donors. Sequencing used immunoSEQ multiplex PCR; TCRdb keeps in-frame clones, though not all of them. The sample lists approximately 160,000 clones, under 95% seen once, with 3% to 3.5% in the top ten. Sequencing was done on a sample of PBMCs. All receptors derive from a woman aged 18-30 years in good health and CMV-seropositive. Each CDR3 is given with its conserved first and last residue. A D gene is named only where the DNA matches it firmly. Rows give clone size only sometimes, using once, few, many, or a class for an expanded clone.

D	size	V	J	length	CDR3	DNA
.	.	TRBV28	TRBJ2-1	15	CASSSATSSAREQFF	TGTGCCAGCAGTTCCGCCACTAGCTCAGCAAGAGAGCAGTTCTTC
.	.	TRBV7-9	TRBJ1-2	13	CASSPAVPYGYTF	TGTGCCAGCAGCCCTGCGGTCCCCTATGGCTACACCTTC
.	.	TRBV30	TRBJ1-4	15	CAWKTATSTNEKLFF	TGTGCCTGGAAAACAGCCACTTCAACTAATGAAAAACTGTTTTTT
TRBD1	once	TRBV5-4	TRBJ1-4	15	CASSSDRAVEGELFF	TGTGCCAGCAGCTCTGACAGGGCTGTAGAGGGAGAACTGTTTTTT
TRBD2	.	TRBV11-2	TRBJ2-3	17	CASSFPGGLAGTDTQYF	TGTGCCAGCAGCTTTCCCGGGGGACTAGCCGGTACAGATACGCAGTATTTT
.	.	TRBV7-2	TRBJ1-4	15	CASSRHAAGYEKLFF	TGTGCCAGCAGCCGACACGCCGCGGGGTATGAAAAACTGTTTTTT
TRBD1	.	TRBV28	TRBJ1-5	15	CASSHRQGSNQPQHF	TGTGCCAGCAGTCACCGACAGGGTAGCAATCAGCCCCAGCATTTT
.	.	TRBV2	TRBJ1-1	14	CASSESGWNTEAFF	TGTGCCAGCAGTGAATCGGGTTGGAACACTGAAGCTTTCTTT
.	.	TRBV7-3	TRBJ2-7	12	CASSSHINEQYF	TGTGCCAGCAGCTCTCACATCAACGAGCAGTACTTC
TRBD1	.	TRBV9	TRBJ1-1	15	CASSVAGQAATEAFF	TGTGCCAGCAGCGTGGCAGGACAGGCGGCCACTGAAGCTTTCTTT
TRBD2	.	TRBV4-1	TRBJ2-1	16	CASSQAPGGRYNEQFF	TGCGCCAGCAGCCAAGCCCCGGGGGGGCGGTACAATGAGCAGTTCTTC
.	.	TRBV27	TRBJ2-4	14	CASSLGGGADIQYF	TGTGCCAGCAGTTTAGGAGGGGGCGCGGACATTCAGTACTTC
TRBD2	.	TRBV6-5	TRBJ2-3	16	CASSYWSGRVKDTQYF	TGTGCCAGCAGTTACTGGAGCGGGAGGGTCAAAGATACGCAGTATTTT
.	few	TRBV5-4	TRBJ2-1	13	CASRPARGNEQFF	TGTGCCAGCAGACCAGCGCGGGGCAATGAGCAGTTCTTC
.	.	TRBV7-9	TRBJ2-1	13	CASSHRDYNEQFF	TGTGCCAGCAGCCACCGGGACTACAATGAGCAGTTCTTC
.	.	TRBV18	TRBJ1-2	13	CASSRQGLAGYTF	TGTGCCAGCTCCAGGCAGGGTCTGGCTGGCTACACCTTC
.	.	TRBV28	TRBJ2-3	15	CASRVQGRSTDTQYF	TGTGCCAGCAGGGTACAGGGACGTAGCACAGATACGCAGTATTTT
TRBD2	.	TRBV4-2	TRBJ2-2	16	CASSRGLAGTTGELFF	TGTGCCAGCAGCCGAGGACTAGCGGGAACCACCGGGGAGCTGTTTTTT
.	.	TRBV6-5	TRBJ2-2	14	CASSYSGRGGELFF	TGTGCCAGCAGTTACTCGGGGCGGGGCGGGGAGCTGTTTTTT
.	few	TRBV7-2	TRBJ2-3	13	CASSLGQTDTQYF	TGTGCCAGCAGCTTAGGGCAAACAGATACGCAGTATTTT
TRBD1	once	TRBV27	TRBJ1-2	16	CASSPRPVQGTDGYTF	TGTGCCAGCAGTCCCCGCCCTGTACAGGGGACTGATGGCTACACCTTC
TRBD2	.	TRBV5-1	TRBJ2-5	15	CASSLPSGGSETQYF	TGCGCCAGCAGCTTGCCTAGCGGGGGGTCTGAGACCCAGTACTTC
.	.	TRBV6-1	TRBJ1-1	14	CASSAPRRKTEAFF	TGTGCCAGCAGTGCTCCCCGGAGAAAGACTGAAGCTTTCTTT
TRBD2	.	TRBV11-1	TRBJ2-1	15	CASSILGLAGAEQFF	TGTGCCAGCAGCATATTGGGACTAGCGGGAGCTGAGCAGTTCTTC
TRBD2	.	TRBV28	TRBJ2-1	18	CASSLSGLAGGLYNEQFF	TGTGCCAGCAGTTTATCGGGACTAGCGGGAGGCCTATACAATGAGCAGTTCTTC
TRBD2	.	TRBV7-2	TRBJ2-7	16	CASAPGTSGRAREQYF	TGTGCCAGCGCCCCCGGTACTAGCGGGAGGGCCCGGGAGCAGTACTTC
.	.	TRBV7-2	TRBJ2-5	15	CASSLGGGPQETQYF	TGTGCCAGCAGCTTAGGCGGGGGCCCCCAAGAGACCCAGTACTTC
TRBD1	.	TRBV7-2	TRBJ1-5	16	CASSLGPGQGHQPQHF	TGTGCCAGCAGCTTAGGCCCGGGACAGGGCCATCAGCCCCAGCATTTT
TRBD2	.	TRBV7-2	TRBJ2-1	16	CASSLALAGSYNEQFF	TGTGCCAGCAGCTTAGCCCTAGCGGGGTCATACAATGAGCAGTTCTTC
.	once	TRBV7-9	TRBJ2-1	12	CASSLIGDEQFF	TGTGCCAGCAGCTTAATCGGTGATGAGCAGTTCTTC
TRBD1	.	TRBV15	TRBJ1-1	15	CATSRSGQGYTEAFF	TGTGCCACCAGCAGATCCGGACAGGGCTACACTGAAGCTTTCTTT
TRBD1	.	TRBV4-2	TRBJ2-5	15	CASSQGDYRGETQYF	TGTGCCAGCAGCCAAGGAGATTACAGGGGCGAGACCCAGTACTTC
.	.	TRBV4-1	TRBJ1-2	16	CASSHPLLGGDYGYTF	TGCGCCAGCAGCCATCCGCTTTTGGGGGGGGACTATGGCTACACCTTC
TRBD1	.	TRBV6-1	TRBJ2-2	15	CASSERQGANGELFF	TGTGCCAGCAGTGAGAGGCAGGGGGCTAACGGGGAGCTGTTTTTT
.	.	TRBV9	TRBJ2-2	15	CASSSGGVHTGELFF	TGTGCCAGCAGCTCAGGAGGGGTCCACACCGGGGAGCTGTTTTTT
TRBD1	.	TRBV5-1	TRBJ2-4	14	CASSPGTGRDIQYF	TGCGCCAGCAGCCCGGGGACAGGGAGAGACATTCAGTACTTC
TRBD1	few	TRBV6-5	TRBJ2-7	13	CASSWDRVNEQYF	TGTGCCAGCAGTTGGGACAGGGTGAACGAGCAGTACTTC
.	.	TRBV11-2	TRBJ1-1	14	CASSLGTHSTEAFF	TGTGCCAGCAGCTTAGGGACACATTCAACTGAAGCTTTCTTT
.	.	TRBV15	TRBJ1-2	16	CATSGEGLAFRRGYTF	TGTGCCACCAGCGGAGAGGGCCTTGCGTTTAGGAGGGGCTACACCTTC
TRBD2	once	TRBV2	TRBJ2-3	20	CASSEGGQAVAGGAADTQYF	TGTGCCAGCAGTGAAGGAGGGCAGGCTGTAGCGGGGGGCGCAGCAGATACGCAGTATTTT
.	.	TRBV25-1	TRBJ2-1	14	CASRGDPSYNEQFF	TGTGCCAGCAGAGGGGATCCCTCCTACAATGAGCAGTTCTTC
TRBD2	.	TRBV6-6	TRBJ2-7	16	CASRKNSGRAVGEQYF	TGTGCCAGCAGAAAAAATAGCGGGAGGGCCGTGGGGGAGCAGTACTTC
.	.	TRBV5-1	TRBJ2-7	15	CASSGDGTYPHEQYF	TGCGCCAGCAGCGGGGACGGGACATATCCCCACGAGCAGTACTTC
.	.	TRBV2	TRBJ2-7	14	CASSARGSLYEQYF	TGTGCCAGCAGTGCCCGTGGGAGCCTCTACGAGCAGTACTTC
.	.	TRBV5-1	TRBJ2-7	14	CASSQIGGSYEQYF	TGCGCCAGCAGCCAAATCGGCGGGTCCTACGAGCAGTACTTC
.	.	TRBV5-8	TRBJ2-2	12	CASSLGAGELFF	TGTGCCAGCAGCTTGGGGGCAGGGGAGCTGTTTTTT
TRBD2	.	TRBV4-2	TRBJ2-1	18	CASSQSSGGLSSYNEQFF	TGTGCCAGCAGCCAGAGTAGCGGGGGGTTGAGCTCCTACAATGAGCAGTTCTTC